Detailed here is one T cell receptor (beta chain). The sample is drawn from a study of cytomegalovirus exposure and HLA in healthy donors. Trimming removed 3 bases at V and 4 bases at J, with 7 bases between. The CDR3 runs to 14 residues. From germline, CDR1 is LNHDA and CDR2 SQIVND (reference sequence). Use of 60 Vbeta and 13 Jbeta primers characterized the PCR. The method was immunoSEQ multiplex PCR; TCRdb's version includes in-frame clones alone and lacks a portion of them. The sample shows some 160,000 clones, under 90% of them seen only once. What was sequenced was PBMCs. This receptor was identified in a boy aged 2 to 10 in good health and CMV-seronegative. The chain combines TRBV19 with TRBJ1-6; no definite D call. CDR3 nucleotides: TGTGCCAGTAGTATCGGCGGTTATAATTCACCCCTCCACTTT. This encodes CASSIGGYNSPLHF.